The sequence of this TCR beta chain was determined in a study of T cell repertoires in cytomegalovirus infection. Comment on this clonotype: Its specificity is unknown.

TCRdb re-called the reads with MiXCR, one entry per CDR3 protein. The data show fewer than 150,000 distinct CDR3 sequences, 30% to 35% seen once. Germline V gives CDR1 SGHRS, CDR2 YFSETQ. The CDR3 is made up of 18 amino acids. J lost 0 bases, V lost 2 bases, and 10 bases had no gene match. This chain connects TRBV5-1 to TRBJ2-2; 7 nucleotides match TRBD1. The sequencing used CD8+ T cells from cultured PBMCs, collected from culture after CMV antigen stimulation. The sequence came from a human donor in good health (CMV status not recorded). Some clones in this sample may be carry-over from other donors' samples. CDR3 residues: CASSLEGATFANTGELFF. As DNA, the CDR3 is TGCGCCAGCAGCTTAGAGGGGGCTACGTTCGCGAACACCGGGGAGCTGTTTTTT.